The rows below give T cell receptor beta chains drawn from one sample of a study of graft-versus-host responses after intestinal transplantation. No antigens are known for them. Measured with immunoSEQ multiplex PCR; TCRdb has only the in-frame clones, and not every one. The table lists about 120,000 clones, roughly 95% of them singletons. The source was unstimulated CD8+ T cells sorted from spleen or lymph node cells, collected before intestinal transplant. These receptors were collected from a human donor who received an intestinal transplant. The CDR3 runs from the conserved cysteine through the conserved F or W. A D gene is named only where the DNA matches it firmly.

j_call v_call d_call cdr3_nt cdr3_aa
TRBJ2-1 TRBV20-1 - TGCAGTGCGGGTTCCTACAATGAGCAGTTCTTC CSAGSYNEQFF
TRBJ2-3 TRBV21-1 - TGTGCCAGCAGCAAAATTCTGAGACCTGGCGGGATGGCAGATACGCAGTATTTT CASSKILRPGGMADTQYF
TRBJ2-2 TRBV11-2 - TGTGCCAGCAGCTTAGAATACGGGAGTGGCGACACCGGGGAGCTGTTTTTT CASSLEYGSGDTGELFF
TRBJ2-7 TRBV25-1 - TGTGCCAGCAGTGGTCCGGTTACCTACGAGCAGTACTTC CASSGPVTYEQYF
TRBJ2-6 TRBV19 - TGTGCCAGTAGTCACTTCTACCAGGGATCTGGGGCCAACGTCCTGACTTTC CASSHFYQGSGANVLTF
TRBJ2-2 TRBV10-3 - TGTGCCATCACCCCGGGACCTAGGGGAGGGGAGCTGTTTTTT CAITPGPRGGELFF
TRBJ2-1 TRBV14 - TGTGCCAGCAGCCCCCCAAGCGGGTTCTACAATGAGCAGTTCTTC CASSPPSGFYNEQFF
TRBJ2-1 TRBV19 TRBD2 TGTGCCAGTAGTATCCCGAATAGCGGGAGGGCCAATGAGCAGTTCTTC CASSIPNSGRANEQFF
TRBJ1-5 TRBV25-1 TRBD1 TGTGCCAGCAGTAGGACAGGGAGCAATCAGCCCCAGCATTTT CASSRTGSNQPQHF
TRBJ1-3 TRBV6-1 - TGTGCCAGCAGTGAACTAACTCTTCAGGACACCATATATTTT CASSELTLQDTIYF
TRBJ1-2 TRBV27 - TGTGCCAGCAGTTTATCGAGTGAAGGGCGCGGGATTGGCTACACCTTC CASSLSSEGRGIGYTF
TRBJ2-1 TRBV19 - TGTGCCAGTAGTATCCAGGGAAGCTCCTACAATGAGCAGTTCTTC CASSIQGSSYNEQFF
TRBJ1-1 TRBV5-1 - TGCGCCAGCAGCTCCGACGGACGTGGAGCTTTCTTT CASSSDGRGAFF
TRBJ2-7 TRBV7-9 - TGTGCCAGCAGCTACGGGTCGCCGAACTACGAGCAGTACTTC CASSYGSPNYEQYF
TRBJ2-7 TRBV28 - TGTGCCAGCAGCCAGGACCGATACGAGCAGTACTTC CASSQDRYEQYF